Detailed here is one T cell receptor (beta chain). Its cognate antigen is unknown. Coverage ceases 3 residues before the CDR3 finishes, and the germline J gene fills in the end. The data stem from a study of T cell clonality in common variable immunodeficiency. Study-level findings and limits: CVID subjects showed higher TCRbeta clonality than healthy controls. Reportedly, TCR beta sequences from common variable immunodeficiency showed fewer deletions and N-nucleotide insertions. CVID subjects shared fewer TCRbeta clones than healthy controls did.

Each donor provided roughly 4.5 to 8.5 ml of heparinized whole blood. Deletions cut 1 base from V and 1 base from J, with 10 bases between. The CDR3 length is 15 residues. CDR1 is SGHNT and CDR2 is YENEEA in the germline V gene. Some clones are missing from TCRdb's copy, which holds only in-frame ones; the method was immunoSEQ multiplex PCR. The repertoire consists of about 52,000 clones, none detected only once. The chain has TRBV11-3 and TRBJ1-1, with no clear D. This receptor was obtained from a person between 18 and 70 years old in good health. Sequencing was done on a sample of peripheral blood mononuclear cells. The CDR3 sequence is CASSLGGSKNTEAFF. The sequenced part of the CDR3 DNA is TGTGCCAGCAGCTTAGGCGGGAGCAAGAACACTGAA.